These T cell receptor beta chains were read from a single sample in a study of identical twins. TCRdb reprocessed the 5' RACE reads with MiXCR, giving one entry per CDR3 protein. The repertoire consists of 1.5 million or so distinct CDR3 sequences, with roughly 35% occurring once and the leading ten covering 0.25% to 0.3%. The material sequenced was cord blood. The receptor set was obtained from a newborn girl in good health. The CDR3 runs from the conserved cysteine through the conserved F or W. The order of the fields is CDR3 protein, CDR3 DNA, clone size, J gene, D gene, V gene. The D gene is left open where the match is weak. A clone size is listed for some rows: how often the clone was seen (once, few, many), or a class if it is expanded.

CDR3aa: CASTPDRANYDYTF; CDR3nt: TGCGCCAGCACCCCGGACAGGGCGAACTATGACTACACCTTC; abundance: .; j_gene: TRBJ1-2; d_gene: TRBD1; v_gene: TRBV5-1
CDR3aa: CASDFSPPGQRTSGSLFF; CDR3nt: TGTGCCAGCGACTTTTCCCCCCCGGGACAGAGGACTAGCGGGAGTTTGTTCTTC; abundance: many; j_gene: TRBJ2-1; d_gene: TRBD2; v_gene: TRBV28
CDR3aa: CSARVRIYGYTF; CDR3nt: TGCAGTGCTAGAGTTCGGATCTATGGCTACACCTTC; abundance: many; j_gene: TRBJ1-2; d_gene: .; v_gene: TRBV20-1
CDR3aa: CASSQDSTGLYNEQYF; CDR3nt: TGTGCCAGCAGCCAAGATAGCACAGGTCTCTACAATGAGCAGTACTTC; abundance: .; j_gene: TRBJ2-7; d_gene: .; v_gene: TRBV3-1
CDR3aa: CATLTRDKYNEQFF; CDR3nt: TGTGCCACCCTCACCCGGGACAAATACAATGAGCAGTTCTTC; abundance: few; j_gene: TRBJ2-1; d_gene: .; v_gene: TRBV21-1
CDR3aa: CASSLNDRTPQYF; CDR3nt: TGTGCCAGCAGTTTAAACGATCGGACACCTCAGTACTTC; abundance: .; j_gene: TRBJ2-4; d_gene: .; v_gene: TRBV27
CDR3aa: CATSDPRTSGRPNGQFF; CDR3nt: TGTGCCACCAGTGACCCCCGGACTAGCGGACGACCCAATGGGCAGTTCTTC; abundance: once; j_gene: TRBJ2-1; d_gene: TRBD2; v_gene: TRBV24-1
CDR3aa: CSARWLAMETQYF; CDR3nt: TGCAGTGCTAGGTGGCTAGCGATGGAGACCCAGTACTTC; abundance: .; j_gene: TRBJ2-5; d_gene: .; v_gene: TRBV20-1
CDR3aa: CASSITGGIYGYTF; CDR3nt: TGTGCCAGCAGTATCACAGGGGGAATCTATGGCTACACCTTC; abundance: .; j_gene: TRBJ1-2; d_gene: TRBD1; v_gene: TRBV28
CDR3aa: CASSPPGQGSTDTQYF; CDR3nt: TGTGCCAGCTCACCGCCGGGACAGGGGTCCACAGATACGCAGTATTTT; abundance: .; j_gene: TRBJ2-3; d_gene: TRBD1; v_gene: TRBV18
CDR3aa: CASGFRGATDTQYF; CDR3nt: TGCGCCAGCGGCTTTAGGGGAGCGACAGATACGCAGTATTTT; abundance: .; j_gene: TRBJ2-3; d_gene: .; v_gene: TRBV5-1
CDR3aa: CSARRPTAHNEQFF; CDR3nt: TGCAGTGCTAGACGGCCAACCGCGCACAATGAGCAGTTCTTC; abundance: .; j_gene: TRBJ2-1; d_gene: .; v_gene: TRBV20-1
CDR3aa: CASRTGQGQEQFF; CDR3nt: TGCGCCAGCAGAACCGGACAGGGTCAAGAGCAGTTCTTC; abundance: few; j_gene: TRBJ2-1; d_gene: TRBD1; v_gene: TRBV5-1
CDR3aa: CSARFGSGGTEAFF; CDR3nt: TGCAGTGCTAGATTTGGGTCAGGGGGCACTGAAGCTTTCTTT; abundance: .; j_gene: TRBJ1-1; d_gene: TRBD1; v_gene: TRBV20-1
CDR3aa: CASSVRREETQYF; CDR3nt: TGCGCCAGCAGCGTGCGACGCGAAGAGACCCAGTACTTC; abundance: many; j_gene: TRBJ2-5; d_gene: .; v_gene: TRBV4-1
CDR3aa: CASSIGTGNYGYTF; CDR3nt: TGTGCCAGCAGCATTGGGACAGGGAACTATGGCTACACCTTC; abundance: many; j_gene: TRBJ1-2; d_gene: TRBD1; v_gene: TRBV7-2
CDR3aa: CASSPSGTGNTEAFF; CDR3nt: TGTGCCAGCAGTCCCTCCGGGACAGGGAACACTGAAGCTTTCTTT; abundance: few; j_gene: TRBJ1-1; d_gene: TRBD1; v_gene: TRBV12-3/TRBV12-4
CDR3aa: CASSVVGTSGPRGQFF; CDR3nt: TGTGCCAGCAGTGTCGTGGGGACTAGCGGCCCTCGAGGGCAGTTCTTC; abundance: few; j_gene: TRBJ2-1; d_gene: TRBD2; v_gene: TRBV28
CDR3aa: CASSPSTSWGTGELFF; CDR3nt: TGTGCCAGCAGCCCCTCGACTAGCTGGGGCACCGGGGAGCTGTTTTTT; abundance: .; j_gene: TRBJ2-2; d_gene: TRBD2; v_gene: TRBV3-1
CDR3aa: CASSPGALYRSYTF; CDR3nt: TGTGCCAGCAGCCCAGGAGCGTTGTACCGGAGCTACACCTTC; abundance: .; j_gene: TRBJ1-2; d_gene: .; v_gene: TRBV5-6
CDR3aa: CASSRTKGLAGPDTQYF; CDR3nt: TGTGCCAGCAGCCGAACTAAGGGACTAGCGGGTCCAGATACGCAGTATTTT; abundance: many; j_gene: TRBJ2-3; d_gene: TRBD2; v_gene: TRBV4-2
CDR3aa: CASSLGRGGQPQHF; CDR3nt: TGTGCCAGCAGCTTAGGCAGGGGCGGTCAGCCCCAGCATTTT; abundance: few; j_gene: TRBJ1-5; d_gene: .; v_gene: TRBV7-8
CDR3aa: CASSFEGWNTEAFF; CDR3nt: TGCGCCAGCAGCTTTGAGGGCTGGAACACTGAAGCTTTCTTT; abundance: few; j_gene: TRBJ1-1; d_gene: .; v_gene: TRBV5-1
CDR3aa: CASSLEGQVNLPQHF; CDR3nt: TGCGCCAGCAGCTTGGAAGGACAGGTAAATCTGCCCCAGCATTTT; abundance: .; j_gene: TRBJ1-5; d_gene: TRBD1; v_gene: TRBV5-1
CDR3aa: CSERLADTQYF; CDR3nt: TGCAGTGAGAGATTGGCAGATACGCAGTATTTT; abundance: .; j_gene: TRBJ2-3; d_gene: .; v_gene: TRBV20-1
CDR3aa: CACSYSLLAVDSYEQYF; CDR3nt: TGTGCCTGCAGTTACTCGCTGCTAGCGGTTGATTCCTACGAGCAGTACTTC; abundance: .; j_gene: TRBJ2-7; d_gene: TRBD2; v_gene: TRBV6-6
CDR3aa: CASSQEKGAEQFF; CDR3nt: TGCGCCAGCAGCCAGGAAAAGGGGGCAGAGCAGTTCTTC; abundance: few; j_gene: TRBJ2-1; d_gene: TRBD1; v_gene: TRBV4-1
CDR3aa: CASKGDEQFF; CDR3nt: TGTGCCAGCAAAGGGGATGAGCAGTTCTTC; abundance: .; j_gene: TRBJ2-1; d_gene: .; v_gene: TRBV7-9
CDR3aa: CSANPDRVSNQPQHF; CDR3nt: TGCAGTGCTAACCCCGACAGGGTTAGCAATCAGCCCCAGCATTTT; abundance: .; j_gene: TRBJ1-5; d_gene: TRBD1; v_gene: TRBV20-1
CDR3aa: CSARSLAGYEQYF; CDR3nt: TGCAGTGCTAGGAGTCTAGCAGGCTACGAGCAGTACTTC; abundance: few; j_gene: TRBJ2-7; d_gene: .; v_gene: TRBV20-1
CDR3aa: CSARKGALLGLAGNNEQFF; CDR3nt: TGCAGTGCTAGAAAGGGGGCTCTCCTGGGACTAGCGGGCAACAATGAGCAGTTCTTC; abundance: few; j_gene: TRBJ2-1; d_gene: TRBD2; v_gene: TRBV20-1
CDR3aa: CSARDIQGARKLFF; CDR3nt: TGCAGTGCTAGAGATATACAGGGGGCAAGGAAACTGTTTTTT; abundance: few; j_gene: TRBJ1-4; d_gene: TRBD1; v_gene: TRBV20-1
CDR3aa: CASSQDRWETQYF; CDR3nt: TGTGCCAGCAGCCAAGATCGGTGGGAGACCCAGTACTTC; abundance: .; j_gene: TRBJ2-5; d_gene: .; v_gene: TRBV3-1
CDR3aa: CASMAGTRSYEQYF; CDR3nt: TGTGCCAGCATGGCCGGGACGCGGAGCTACGAGCAGTACTTC; abundance: few; j_gene: TRBJ2-7; d_gene: .; v_gene: TRBV6-1
CDR3aa: CSALTGAGYEQYF; CDR3nt: TGCAGTGCTCTGACAGGGGCGGGGTACGAGCAGTACTTC; abundance: few; j_gene: TRBJ2-7; d_gene: TRBD1; v_gene: TRBV20-1
CDR3aa: CSARDRDRLYEQYF; CDR3nt: TGCAGTGCTAGAGATAGGGACAGACTTTACGAGCAGTACTTC; abundance: few; j_gene: TRBJ2-7; d_gene: TRBD1; v_gene: TRBV20-1
CDR3aa: CSVALTGGKNIQYF; CDR3nt: TGCAGCGTTGCCTTAACAGGGGGCAAAAACATTCAGTACTTC; abundance: many; j_gene: TRBJ2-4; d_gene: TRBD1; v_gene: TRBV29-1
CDR3aa: CASSYKAGGTYEQYF; CDR3nt: TGTGCCAGCAGTTACAAGGCGGGGGGGACCTACGAGCAGTACTTC; abundance: .; j_gene: TRBJ2-7; d_gene: TRBD2; v_gene: TRBV6-6
CDR3aa: CSASNLRERETQYF; CDR3nt: TGCAGTGCTAGTAACTTGCGGGAGCGTGAGACCCAGTACTTC; abundance: few; j_gene: TRBJ2-5; d_gene: TRBD2; v_gene: TRBV20-1
CDR3aa: CASSPFSSYNSPLHF; CDR3nt: TGTGCCAGCAGCCCATTTAGCTCCTATAATTCACCCCTCCACTTT; abundance: .; j_gene: TRBJ1-6; d_gene: .; v_gene: TRBV27